The 4 T cell receptor beta chains in this list originate from one sample, sequenced in a study of regulatory T cells in long-lasting Graves disease. Arm-PCR with iRepertoire HTBI primers amplified the CDR3 regions for these TCR beta libraries. TCRdb re-called the multiplex PCR reads through MiXCR, storing one row per CDR3 protein. The data show hundreds of thousands of distinct CDR3 sequences, with under 20% seen just once and roughly 18% held by the top ten. Stated time point: newly diagnosed GD, antithyroid drugs for less than 3 months. PBMC-extracted RNA yielded the TCR library. The same specimen was also included in a second study, on T cells in Graves' hyperthyroidism and ophthalmopathy.

Sequencing used peripheral blood mononuclear cells (PBMCs), obtained at new diagnosis, from a patient treated with antithyroid drugs. These receptors originate from a woman in her twenties or thirties with Graves disease.

This sequence joins TRBV11-2 and TRBJ2-1, with D maybe TRBD2 (7 bases). V was pared by 5 bases and J by 15 bases, with 23 bases between. The CDR3 is made up of 14 amino acids. CDR1 SGHAT and CDR2 FQNNGV come from the germline V gene. The CDR3 nucleotides read TGTGCCAGCAGCCCGGAAGGGGGGGGGGGTTATCGGTTCTTC. As protein: CASSPEGGGGYRFF.

This clonotype was seen many times. The chain links TRBV12-3 or TRBV12-4 to TRBJ1-5; no reliable D call. The CDR3 has 14 residues. V was cut by 5 bases and J by 2 bases, with 10 bases left in between. CDR3 sequence (DNA): TGTGCCAGCAGTCCCCGGGAGGGCAATCAGCCCCAGCATTTT. Translation: CASSPREGNQPQHF.

This sequence joins TRBV30 and TRBJ1-1, with TRBD1 as a possible D gene (5 bases). Germline V CDR1 and CDR2: GTSNPN, SVGIG (reference sequence). This CDR3 spans 11 amino acids. V dropped 1 base and J dropped 7 bases, with 7 bases sitting between them. In nucleotides, the CDR3 is TGTGCCTGGAGTGGAGACAGTGAAGCTTTCTTT. Its protein product is CAWSGDSEAFF. The full variable domain, in which reference TRBV30 and TRBJ1-1 provide the parts outside the CDR3, is SQTIHQWPATLVQPVGSPLSLECTVEGTSNPNLYWYRQAAGRGLQLLFYSVGIGQISSEVPQNLSASRPQDRQFILSSKKLLLSDSGFYLCAWSGDSEAFFGQGTRLTVV.

The sample holds many counts of this clonotype. This chain links TRBV7-8 with TRBJ2-6; D assignment may be TRBD1 or TRBD2 (5 bases each). The CDR3 covers 16 residues. The germline gives CDR1 SGHVS, CDR2 FQNEAQ. The germline V and J ends were trimmed by 4 bases and 4 bases, with 14 bases remaining between them. The CDR3 sequence is CASSSPRGGGANVLTF. CDR3 in DNA: TGTGCCAGCAGCTCCCCGAGGGGCGGGGGGGCCAACGTCCTGACTTTC.